This T cell receptor (beta chain) appears in the sequencing data of a study of T cell responses to AZD1222 COVID-19 vaccine. In germline, CDR1 is MNHEY, CDR2 SVGAGI. V lost 5 bases and J 6 bases, leaving 11 bases between the germline ends. This CDR3 spans 12 amino acids. TCRdb keeps only in-frame clones here, not all; method: immunoSEQ multiplex PCR. Among roughly 56,000 clones listed, about four fifths were seen once. This rearrangement joins TRBV6-5 to TRBJ2-7; D may be TRBD2 (5 bases). This TCR was recovered from an adult who received the AZD1222 COVID-19 vaccine. The source was peripheral blood, collected 28 days after the second AZD1222 dose. CDR3 protein: CASSTTRGEQYF. In nucleotides, the CDR3 is TGTGCCAGCAGTACCACACGGGGCGAGCAGTACTTC.